This T cell receptor beta chain was found in a study of cytomegalovirus exposure and HLA in healthy donors. Points on this clone: Antigen: not known.

The study ran its PCR with 60 Vbeta and 13 Jbeta primers. TCRdb's table, derived via immunoSEQ multiplex PCR, lists solely in-frame clones and lacks some. This sample has 150,000 to 200,000 clones, with over 60% found just once. Study-wide results and caveats: Relative to equally common others, HLA-associated TCR beta chains showed greater clonal expansion in a later analysis. The study reported that TCR beta sequences accurately predicted HLA-A and HLA-B alleles in most subjects. A later analysis reportedly found that, within productive TCRs, an Asian-associated ancestry cluster had fewer N-insertions than the mean observed across the roughly 630 donors.

The sample was PBMCs. This sequence was found in a woman aged 40-49 years in good health and CMV-seronegative.

Here the CDR3 DNA reads TGTGCCAGCAGCCCCTCACCAGGCTACCCTGGTGGCTACACCTTC. This translates into CASSPSPGYPGGYTF. This chain links TRBV5-6 with TRBJ1-2; D ambiguous. The V end was cut by 4 bases, the J end by 7 bases, with 20 bases between. The germline CDR1 and CDR2 sequences are SGHDT and YYEEEE. This CDR3 has 15 amino acids. The full variable domain, rest sourced from reference TRBV5-6 and TRBJ1-2, is DAGVTQSPTHLIKTRGQQVTLRCSPKSGHDTVSWYQQALGQGPQFIFQYYEEEERQRGNFPDRFSGHQFPNYSSELNVNALLLGDSALYLCASSPSPGYPGGYTFGSGTRLTVV.